These 2 T cell receptor beta chains came from one sample sequenced in a study of control samples from healthy donors and cancer patients. Sequenced by immunoSEQ multiplex PCR; TCRdb stores in-frame clones only, minus some. The profile shows 100,000 or so clones, approximately 90% of them singletons. Specimen: blood. The receptors derive from a woman aged 25 to 39 in good health.

This chain joins TRBV11-2 and TRBJ1-1; D is ambiguous. The CDR3 runs to 15 residues. The V and J ends lost 3 bases and 0 bases respectively, with 11 bases between them. Germline lookup yields CDR1 SGHAT and CDR2 FQNNGV. The CDR3 spells CASSFAAKMNTEAFF. CDR3 bases: TGTGCCAGCAGCTTCGCGGCTAAAATGAACACTGAAGCTTTCTTT.

The chain combines TRBV12-3 or TRBV12-4 with TRBJ2-5; D is perhaps TRBD1 (5 bases). The V end was cut by 5 bases, the J end by 2 bases, with 9 bases between. The CDR3 covers 13 residues. This chain's CDR3 is CASSRTQQETQYF. CDR3 DNA: TGTGCCAGCAGTAGGACACAACAAGAGACCCAGTACTTC.